These T cell receptor beta chains were read from a single sample in a study of cytomegalovirus exposure and HLA in healthy donors. Sequenced by immunoSEQ multiplex PCR; TCRdb stores in-frame clones only, minus some. The sample shows some 130,000 clones, about 74% of them seen only once. Sequenced: PBMCs. The origin of the receptors is a man between 40 and 49 years old in good health and CMV-seronegative. CDR3s include the opening cysteine and the closing phenylalanine or tryptophan. Each record gives: V gene, clone size, J gene, CDR3 length, D gene, CDR3 DNA, CDR3 protein. D genes are given only for firm matches. Size values are once, few and many counts, or a class for expanded clones, and some rows have none.

>TRBV27|once|TRBJ2-7|15|.
TGTGCCAGCAGTTTAACAGGGCCCCGATCCTACGAGCAGTACTTC
CASSLTGPRSYEQYF
>TRBV19|.|TRBJ2-7|13|.
TGTGCCAGTAGTCCCCGGGTCAGCTACGAGCAGTACTTC
CASSPRVSYEQYF
>TRBV5-1|many|TRBJ1-2|13|.
TGCGCCAGCAGCTTGGTCCAGGGAGGTGGCTACACCTTC
CASSLVQGGGYTF
>TRBV18|.|TRBJ1-1|14|.
TGTGCCAGCTCACCACCTCTGAGGGACACTGAAGCTTTCTTT
CASSPPLRDTEAFF
>TRBV28|.|TRBJ1-2|13|TRBD1
TGTGCCAGCTGTTACAGGGGGAGGGATGGCTACACCTTC
CASCYRGRDGYTF
>TRBV28|.|TRBJ1-1|15|.
TGTGCCAGCAGTCGACACTCAACCATGAACACTGAAGCTTTCTTT
CASSRHSTMNTEAFF
>TRBV7-6|.|TRBJ1-1|13|.
TGTGCCAGCAGCCCCGGTCTGAACACTGAAGCTTTCTTT
CASSPGLNTEAFF
>TRBV10-3|.|TRBJ1-1|13|TRBD1
TGTGCCATCAGGAACGGGGGACAGGCTGAAGCTTTCTTT
CAIRNGGQAEAFF
>TRBV11-2|.|TRBJ2-2|14|.
TGTGCCAGCAGCTTAGCGCGCTACACCGGGGAGCTGTTTTTT
CASSLARYTGELFF
>TRBV5-5|.|TRBJ1-1|13|.
TGTGCCAGCAGCTTTTTTGCGGGAATGGAAGCTTTCTTT
CASSFFAGMEAFF
>TRBV2|.|TRBJ1-2|15|TRBD1
TGTGCCAGCAGTGAAGCGCGAGGACAGGGAGGAGGCTACACCTTC
CASSEARGQGGGYTF